A single sample is the source of the 26 T cell receptor beta chains below, sequenced in a study of cytomegalovirus exposure and HLA in healthy donors (dated 2017 in TCRdb). Library preparation used the immunoSEQ multiplex PCR assay. For the multiplex PCR, a mixture combining 60 forward primers for TCR Vbeta segments and 13 reverse primers for TCR Jbeta segments was used. TCRdb re-hosts the immuneACCESS table, in-frame sequences only. Its copies lack some clones; in the studies checked, an unresolved V gene accounts for under half of them, and the cause for the rest is not known. In all, the sample holds 120,000 or so clones, and roughly 70% of those were seen once. The ten largest make up approximately 3% of the sample. Sequenced input: PBMCs. Every receptor here comes from a woman aged 35 to 49 in good health and CMV-seropositive.

J is TRBJ1-1 and V is TRBV7-2; D gene uncertain. Trimming pared 1 base from V and 2 bases from J, leaving 8 bases between. Germline lookup yields CDR1 SGHTA and CDR2 FQGNSA. The CDR3 is 14 amino acids. The CDR3 region has the DNA TGTGCCAGCAGCTTAGGACACAGCAACACTGAAGCTTTCTTT. Amino acid sequence: CASSLGHSNTEAFF.

The chain carries TRBV5-1 and TRBJ1-2; possibly TRBD1 for D (5 bases). This CDR3 is built from 14 residues. V was pared by 0 bases and J by 4 bases, with 10 bases between. Germline V gives CDR1 SGHRS, CDR2 YFSETQ. CDR3 loop: CASSLEGLTYGYTF. CDR3 bases: TGCGCCAGCAGCTTGGAGGGGCTCACCTATGGCTACACCTTC.

The chain carries TRBV19 and TRBJ2-7, with 10 bases aligning to TRBD1. J lost 2 bases, V lost 5 bases, and 6 bases had no gene match. Germline CDR1 reads LNHDA; CDR2 reads SQIVND (reference sequence). The CDR3 totals 15 residues. The chain's CDR3 is CASSPKTGGTYEQYF. The CDR3 bases are TGTGCCAGTAGTCCTAAGACAGGGGGCACCTACGAGCAGTACTTC. Together with reference TRBV19 and TRBJ2-7, the CDR3 gives the full variable domain: DGGITQSPKYLFRKEGQNVTLSCEQNLNHDAMYWYRQDPGQGLRLIYYSQIVNDFQKGDIAEGYSVSREKKESFPLTVTSAQKNPTAFYLCASSPKTGGTYEQYFGPGTRLTVT.

This clone showed up just once. Written as DNA, the CDR3 is TGTGCCACCAAGAAATCTCCGGGACAGGGAAGCTCACCCCTCCACTTT. This translates into CATKKSPGQGSSPLHF. This chain uses TRBV6-6 with TRBJ1-6, with 9 bases that match TRBD1. This CDR3 region has 16 residues. With V trimmed by 10 bases and J by 10 bases, 17 bases remained unmatched. The germline V gene encodes CDR1 MNHNY and CDR2 SVGAGI (reference sequence).

The gene calls are TRBV2 and TRBJ2-3; 9 bases agree with TRBD1. This CDR3 has 16 residues. V gave up 3 bases and J gave up 2 bases; unmatched junction bases: 6. The germline CDR1 and CDR2 sequences are SNHLY and FYNNEI. The CDR3 sequence: CASSDRTGAYTDTQYF. In nucleotides, the CDR3 is TGTGCCAGCAGTGATCGGACAGGGGCGTACACAGATACGCAGTATTTT.

The chain uses TRBV30 and TRBJ1-2; D ambiguous. Trimming took 8 bases from V and 5 from J, leaving 18 bases between them. Per the germline V gene, CDR1 is GTSNPN and CDR2 is SVGIG (reference sequence). CDR3 length: 13 amino acids. The CDR3 is CASSQAVIYGYTF. In DNA, the CDR3 is TGTGCCAGCTCCCAGGCAGTCATTTATGGCTACACCTTC.

CDR3 sequence reads: CASSPGQGSTGELFF. The CDR3 DNA sequence: TGTGCCAGCAGCCCCGGCCAGGGGAGCACCGGGGAGCTGTTTTTT. The V call is TRBV7-2, the J call TRBJ2-2; maybe TRBD1 (6 bases). The germline CDR1 and CDR2 sequences are SGHTA and FQGNSA. Trimming left V 5 bases short and J 4 bases short, with 14 bases between. The CDR3 runs 15 residues.

This clone was counted once. The V gene is TRBV6-5, the J gene TRBJ2-2, with 7 nucleotides matching TRBD2. The CDR3 contains 13 residues. The germline V gene has CDR1 MNHEY and CDR2 SVGAGI. Losses at the gene ends were 8 bases for V and 5 bases for J; bases not matched to a gene: 5. CDR3 region: CASWYGRTGELFF. The DNA of the CDR3 is TGTGCCAGCTGGTACGGGAGGACCGGGGAGCTGTTTTTT.

The rearrangement uses TRBV9 and TRBJ1-1; no definite D call. Germline lookup yields CDR1 SGDLS and CDR2 YYNGEE. With 0 bases removed from V and 4 bases from J, the gap between germline ends came to 10 bases. CDR3 size: 14 residues. For the CDR3, the DNA is TGTGCCAGCAGCGTAGGAGGCTTCGGCACTGAAGCTTTCTTT. Its translation: CASSVGGFGTEAFF.

This clone occurred a few times. This rearrangement joins TRBV5-1 to TRBJ2-2; 9 bases fit TRBD1. Per germline, CDR1 SGHRS and CDR2 YFSETQ. The CDR3 is 16 residues long. The trim removed 4 bases at V and 5 bases at J, leaving 9 bases unmatched. Written as DNA, the CDR3 is TGCGCCAGCAGCCACGGACAGGGGACTGGAACCGGGGAGCTGTTTTTT. It codes for CASSHGQGTGTGELFF.

The rearrangement links TRBV28 to TRBJ2-5, with 8 bases aligning to TRBD1. The CDR3 has 16 amino acids. The germline CDR1 and CDR2 sequences are MDHEN and SYDVKM. V was clipped by 6 bases and J by 3 bases; unmatched bases: 12. CDR3 coding DNA: TGTGCCAGCAGCCCCCCGGACAGGGCCGCGGAAGAGACCCAGTACTTC. Translated: CASSPPDRAAEETQYF. Variable domain in full (rest from reference TRBV28 and TRBJ2-5): DVKVTQSSRYLVKRTGEKVFLECVQDMDHENMFWYRQDPGLGLRLIYFSYDVKMKEKGDIPEGYSVSREKKERFSLILESASTNQTSMYLCASSPPDRAAEETQYFGPGTRLLVL.

This clone was picked up a small number of times. The V call is TRBV29-1, the J call TRBJ2-5; 12 nucleotides match TRBD1. With 2 bases clipped from V and 5 bases from J, the junction kept 6 bases outside the gene matches. The CDR3 covers 15 residues. The germline V gene has CDR1 SQVTM and CDR2 ANQGSEA. The CDR3 here is CSVERDRGRSETQYF. The DNA of the CDR3 is TGCAGCGTTGAACGGGACAGGGGGCGATCCGAGACCCAGTACTTC.

The gene calls are TRBV19 and TRBJ1-4, with D hard to call. The V gene's germline CDR1 is LNHDA and CDR2 SQIVND (reference sequence). Deletions cut 4 bases from V and 8 bases from J, with 8 bases between. The length of the CDR3 is 12 residues. Here the CDR3 DNA reads TGTGCCAGTAGTAAGACATGGGAAAAACTGTTTTTT. Its translation is CASSKTWEKLFF.

This chain joins TRBV9 and TRBJ2-7; 9 bases agree with TRBD1. The CDR3 is made up of 15 amino acids. The ends lost 4 bases at V and 2 bases at J; junction bases unmatched: 7. Germline V lookup: CDR1 SGDLS, CDR2 YYNGEE. CDR3 amino acids: CASSSRTGVAYEQYF. CDR3 nucleotide sequence: TGTGCCAGCAGCTCCCGGACAGGGGTCGCCTACGAGCAGTACTTC.

The chain couples TRBV7-3 to TRBJ2-5; D might be TRBD1 (5 bases). Trimming took off 1 base at V and 4 bases at J, with 10 bases between the two ends. Germline V gene sequence: CDR1 SGHTA, CDR2 FQGTGA. The CDR3 loop spans 14 amino acids. The CDR3 is CASSLSSGSETQYF. CDR3 nucleotides: TGTGCCAGCAGCTTAAGTTCAGGGTCAGAGACCCAGTACTTC.

The CDR3 DNA sequence: TGTGCCAGCAGCCAGGACAGGGGGAAAGTTGAAAAACTGTTTTTT. Translated: CASSQDRGKVEKLFF. The rearrangement joins TRBV7-6 to TRBJ1-4, with TRBD1 matching 10 bases. The CDR3 has 15 residues. J gave up 7 bases and V 5 bases, and 7 bases lay outside the gene matches. Per germline, CDR1 SGHVS and CDR2 FNYEAQ.

The V gene is TRBV7-6, the J gene TRBJ1-1; perhaps TRBD1 as D (5 bases). V was cut by 8 bases and J by 4 bases, with 11 bases left in between. The CDR3 spans 12 residues. Germline V gene lookup returns CDR1 SGHVS and CDR2 FNYEAQ. The CDR3 spells CASRGVRTEAFF. CDR3 DNA sequence: TGTGCCAGCCGGGGGGTTCGCACTGAAGCTTTCTTT. Looking up the rest from reference TRBV7-6 and TRBJ1-1 gives the full variable domain: GAGVSQSPRYKVTKRGQDVALRCDPISGHVSLYWYRQALGQGPEFLTYFNYEAQQDKSGLPNDRFSAERPEGSISTLTIQRTEQRDSAMYRCASRGVRTEAFFGQGTRLTVV.

The chain has TRBV9 and TRBJ2-5, with 7 positions matching TRBD2. Trimming at V came to 0 bases and at J to 0 bases, leaving 8 bases not matched to a gene. The CDR3 is 17 amino acids. Looked up from germline, CDR1 is SGDLS and CDR2 is YYNGEE. This CDR3 reads CASSVGVASGNQETQYF. The CDR3 nucleotides read TGTGCCAGCAGCGTAGGAGTGGCCAGCGGGAACCAAGAGACCCAGTACTTC.

This clone was observed once. CDR3 DNA: TGTGCCAGCAGGGACGGACAGGGGGCCCTATCCGAGCAGTACTTC. Translation: CASRDGQGALSEQYF. The chain links TRBV6-1 to TRBJ2-7, with 11 bases lining up with TRBD1. The CDR3 consists of 15 residues. The V and J ends lost 6 bases and 6 bases, in that order; junction bases with no gene match: 10. Looked up from germline, CDR1 is MNHNS and CDR2 is SASEGT.

The chain is built from TRBV9 and TRBJ2-2, with a possible D match to TRBD1 (6 bases). The CDR3 runs to 16 residues. CDR1 is SGDLS, CDR2 YYNGEE, per germline. The V gene lost 3 bases and the J gene lost 0 bases, with 12 bases spanning the gap. The CDR3 sequence is CASSAAGTPNTGELFF. The CDR3 nucleotides are TGTGCCAGCAGCGCCGCCGGGACACCGAACACCGGGGAGCTGTTTTTT.

This chain uses TRBV30 with TRBJ2-3; 7 bases match TRBD2. The CDR3 length is 14 residues. The V gene's germline CDR1 is GTSNPN and CDR2 SVGIG (reference sequence). J gave up 2 bases and V 1 base, and 3 bases lay outside the gene matches. The CDR3 coding sequence is TGTGCCTGGAGTGCCGGGACTAACACAGATACGCAGTATTTT. It specifies CAWSAGTNTDTQYF.

Concerning this clone itself: One end of the junction fails to match germline, which may point to a read error. The DNA of the CDR3 is TGTGCCAGCAGCCTAGAGACTAGCTCCTACAATGAGCAGTTCTTC. Translating gives CASSLETSSYNEQFF. The rearrangement uses TRBV11-2 and TRBJ2-1; TRBD2 is a possible D gene (6 bases). The CDR3 covers 15 residues. CDR1 and CDR2 from the germline V gene are SGHAT and FQNNGV. The full variable domain, rest sourced from reference TRBV11-2 and TRBJ2-1, is EAGVAQSPRYKIIEKRQSVAFWCNPISGHATLYWYQQILGQGPKLLIQFQNNGVVDDSQLPKDRFSAERLKGVDSTLKIQPAKLEDSAVYLCASSLETSSYNEQFFGPGTRLTVL.

This chain joins TRBV30 and TRBJ1-2; 7 nucleotides agree with TRBD1. The CDR3 is 12 residues long. The ends lost 1 base at V and 7 bases at J; junction bases unmatched: 3. From germline, CDR1 is GTSNPN and CDR2 SVGIG (reference sequence). The CDR3 DNA sequence: TGTGCCTGGAGTGCAGGGGGTACTGGCTACACCTTC. Translation: CAWSAGGTGYTF.

This clone was detected only a few times. This chain links TRBV18 with TRBJ2-7; the D gene is possibly TRBD2 (6 bases). The germline V gene has CDR1 KGHSH and CDR2 LQKENI. The germline V and J ends were trimmed by 2 bases and 6 bases, with 23 bases remaining between them. The CDR3 consists of 17 residues. CDR3 coding DNA: TGTGCCAGCTCACCAGACACCGGAGGGAGTTTTGGGAGCGAGCAGTACTTC. Amino acid sequence: CASSPDTGGSFGSEQYF. Using reference TRBV18 and TRBJ2-7 for the parts outside the CDR3, the full variable domain is NAGVMQNPRHLVRRRGQEARLRCSPMKGHSHVYWYRQLPEEGLKFMVYLQKENIIDESGMPKERFSAEFPKEGPSILRIQQVVRGDSAAYFCASSPDTGGSFGSEQYFGPGTRLTVT.

The V gene is TRBV6-1, the J gene TRBJ1-6; D is ambiguous. V gave up 2 bases and J gave up 4 bases, with 12 bases separating them. Germline assignment: CDR1 MNHNS and CDR2 SASEGT. The CDR3 length is 16 residues. CDR3 DNA sequence: TGTGCCAGCAGTGAAAGTGGGCAGGTTTATAATTCACCCCTCCACTTT. This sequence encodes CASSESGQVYNSPLHF.

The chain couples TRBV5-4 to TRBJ1-2, with 9 bases identical to TRBD1. CDR1 and CDR2 from the germline V gene are SGHNT and YYREEE (reference sequence). There are 16 residues in the CDR3. The trim removed 2 bases at V and 8 bases at J, leaving 13 bases unmatched. The CDR3 loop reads CASSFPGQGPLDGYTF. CDR3 DNA sequence: TGTGCCAGCAGCTTTCCGGGACAGGGCCCTCTTGACGGCTACACCTTC.